This T cell receptor (beta chain) came from a study of Ad26.COV2.S vaccination and SARS-CoV-2 variants. Study-wide results and caveats: There was reportedly substantial breadth in spike-specific CD8+ and CD4+ T cell responses after vaccination.

Treatment noted: 15 to 20 received Ad26.COV2.S at low or high dose, single or two shots; roughly five received placebo; per-sample allocation not given. Sampling occurred on day 63 after the first vaccine or placebo injection. This Boston cohort included adults aged 18-55 years. The data were produced by immunoSEQ multiplex PCR, yet TCRdb's version contains in-frame clones alone and is incomplete. Here the sample spans around 380,000 clones, approximately 90% being singletons. In the case of this clone: Its antigen is as yet unknown.

The TCR comes from a person aged 18-60 years who received the Ad26.COV2.S COVID-19 vaccine or a placebo. Material: peripheral blood, obtained in a trial of Ad26.COV2.S vaccine versus placebo.

The DNA for the CDR3 is TGCGCCAGCAAAGCGGACCTAATAAGCTCCTATAATTCACCCCTCCACTTT. Amino acid sequence: CASKADLISSYNSPLHF. The chain couples TRBV5-1 to TRBJ1-6; no clear D gene. The germline V gene encodes CDR1 SGHRS and CDR2 YFSETQ. The CDR3 contains 17 residues. V was pared by 6 bases and J by 0 bases, with 16 bases between.